This TCR beta chain was sequenced during a study of human T cells and chemical hapten exposure. The overall study: TCR yields per sample varied mostly from small pooled library volume differences.

Time point here: healthy volunteer bleed at 6 weeks. Unfractionated whole blood served as the source for total RNA extraction. A word on this clonotype: Its antigen is unknown.

Study-wide results and limits: DPC sensitization produced no change in TCRs with frequency above 1 in 1000.

The CDR3 is made up of 15 amino acids. Germline assignment: CDR1 LGHNA and CDR2 YNFKEQ. Deletions cut 4 bases from V and 10 bases from J, with 17 bases between. Original data processing: Sampled TCR counts reached a median of approximately 100,000 per sample, with values ranging from 23,224 to 690,600. TCRdb redid the calling of the RACE reads with MiXCR, one entry per CDR3 protein. It is TCRdb's table, rather than the study itself, that gives the V and J calls and clone size. The repertoire holds roughly 80,000 distinct CDR3 sequences, with about 8.6% as singletons. The material sequenced was whole blood. This receptor was identified in a female donor in good health. Some clones in this sample may be carry-over from other donors' samples. This chain links TRBV4-2 with TRBJ1-6; D possibly corresponds to TRBD1 (5 bases). For the CDR3, the DNA is TGTGCCAGCAGCCCAGATGGAGGGGATGCGTCACCCCTCCACTTT. Protein product: CASSPDGGDASPLHF.